The next 5 T cell receptor beta chains were all read from a single sample in a study of blood T cell repertoires in COVID-19 (dated by TCRdb to about 2020). The library relied on the immunoSEQ multiplex PCR assay. The source is immuneACCESS, and TCRdb retained only in-frame sequences with V and J called. Part of the clones is not carried over; for the studies checked, unresolved V genes explain less than half of this, and the remainder is unexplained. Recorded for this sample are roughly 400,000 clones; around 91% of them occurred a single time. The ten most abundant clones make up about 1.1% of the sample. The sequencing sample was made of PBMCs or T cells enriched from blood (not recorded which). The receptors stem from a man aged 25 to 45 who had recovered from COVID-19.

The chain is built from TRBV27 and TRBJ2-3, with TRBD2 matching over 13 bases. The CDR3 contains 14 residues. With V trimmed by 8 bases and J by 10 bases, 9 bases remained unmatched. From germline, CDR1 is MNHEY and CDR2 SMNVEV (reference sequence). CDR3 bases: TGTGCCAGCGGGCCCGGGACTAGCGGGATCGCGCAGTATTTT. Translation: CASGPGTSGIAQYF.

The chain carries TRBV3-1 (or the pseudogene TRBV3-2) and TRBJ1-2, with no clear D. Trimming pared 4 bases from V and 4 bases from J, leaving 13 bases between. In germline, CDR1 is LGHDT, CDR2 YNNKEL (reference sequence). The CDR3 is 14 residues long. CDR3 bases: TGTGCCAGCAGCCCAGGAGGGAGAGTCTATGGCTACACCTTC. It is translated as CASSPGGRVYGYTF.

In its sample, this clone was seen once. The gene calls are TRBV4-1 and TRBJ1-3; 9 bases are a match to TRBD1. V lost 4 bases and J lost 8; bases outside the gene matches: 6. Per the germline V gene, CDR1 is MGHRA and CDR2 is YSYEKL. The length of the CDR3 is 14 residues. Here the CDR3 DNA reads TGCGCCAGCAGCCCGCCGGGACAGGGTTACACCATATATTTT. Encoded protein: CASSPPGQGYTIYF.

V and J are TRBV10-3 and TRBJ1-4, with TRBD1 matching over 9 bases. Germline CDR1 reads ENHRY; CDR2 reads SYGVKD. V dropped 2 bases and J dropped 7; count of bases not matched to a gene: 2. This CDR3 comprises 14 residues. DNA of the CDR3: TGTGCCATCAGTGAGGGGACAGGGATTGAAAAACTGTTTTTT. Its protein is CAISEGTGIEKLFF.

The chain carries TRBV3-1 (or the pseudogene TRBV3-2) and TRBJ1-5; no definite D call. There are 13 residues in the CDR3. Trimming removed 1 base from V and 10 bases from J, with 11 bases in between. CDR1 and CDR2 (germline): LGHDT, YNNKEL (reference sequence). CDR3 sequence: CASSQVELRPQHF. The CDR3 bases are TGTGCCAGCAGCCAAGTAGAGCTACGACCCCAGCATTTT.